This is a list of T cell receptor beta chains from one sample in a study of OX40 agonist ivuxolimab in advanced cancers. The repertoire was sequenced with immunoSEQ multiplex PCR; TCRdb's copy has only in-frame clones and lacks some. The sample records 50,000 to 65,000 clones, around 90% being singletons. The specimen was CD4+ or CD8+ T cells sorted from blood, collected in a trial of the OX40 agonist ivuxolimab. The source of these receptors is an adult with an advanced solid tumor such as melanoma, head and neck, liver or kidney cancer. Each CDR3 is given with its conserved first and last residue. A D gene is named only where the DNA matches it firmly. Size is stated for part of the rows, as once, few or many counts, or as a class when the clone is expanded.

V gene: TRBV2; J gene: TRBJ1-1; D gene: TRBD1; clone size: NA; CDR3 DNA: TGTGCCAGCAGACAGGGGCAAACTGAAGCTTTCTTT; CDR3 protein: CASRQGQTEAFF
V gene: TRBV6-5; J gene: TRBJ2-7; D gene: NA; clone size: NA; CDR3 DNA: TGTGCCAGCAGTGCCGGGACACCCTACGAGCAGTACTTC; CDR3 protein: CASSAGTPYEQYF
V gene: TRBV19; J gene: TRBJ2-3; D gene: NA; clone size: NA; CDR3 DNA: TGTGCCAGTAGTATAGTAACAGGGGGGGATCCGACAGATACGCAGTATTTT; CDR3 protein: CASSIVTGGDPTDTQYF
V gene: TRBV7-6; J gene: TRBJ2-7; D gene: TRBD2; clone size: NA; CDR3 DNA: TGTGCCAGCAGCTTAAATGCGGGAGCCGACGAGCAGTACTTC; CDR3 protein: CASSLNAGADEQYF
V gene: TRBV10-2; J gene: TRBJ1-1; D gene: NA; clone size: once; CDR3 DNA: TGCGCCAGCAGTCAGCGTTGGGGAGCTGAAGCTTTCTTT; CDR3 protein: CASSQRWGAEAFF
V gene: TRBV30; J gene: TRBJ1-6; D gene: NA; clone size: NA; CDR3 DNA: TGTGCCTGGAGTTTGGCAGGGGTTAATTCACCCCTCCACTTT; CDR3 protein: CAWSLAGVNSPLHF
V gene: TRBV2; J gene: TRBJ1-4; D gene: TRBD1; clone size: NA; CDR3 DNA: TGTGCCAGCAGCTCCGGGACAGGGGGCGCCGGTGAAAAACTGTTTTTT; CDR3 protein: CASSSGTGGAGEKLFF
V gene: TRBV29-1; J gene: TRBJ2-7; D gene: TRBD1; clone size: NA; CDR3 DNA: TGCAGCGTACGGGACAGCCGATATGACGGGCAGTACTTC; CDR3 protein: CSVRDSRYDGQYF
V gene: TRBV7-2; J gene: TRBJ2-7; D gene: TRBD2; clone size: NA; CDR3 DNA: TGTGCCAGCAGCTTAACGGGAGGGTACGAGCAGTACTTC; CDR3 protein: CASSLTGGYEQYF
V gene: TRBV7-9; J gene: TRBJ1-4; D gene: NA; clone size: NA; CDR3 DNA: TGTGCCAGCAGCTTCAGTGGCTTCAACGAAAAACTGTTTTTT; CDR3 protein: CASSFSGFNEKLFF
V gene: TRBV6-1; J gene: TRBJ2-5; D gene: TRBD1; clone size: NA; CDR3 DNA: TGTGCCAGCAGTGAAGGGACAGGGGTGGGTCGAGCAGAGACCCAGTACTTC; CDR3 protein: CASSEGTGVGRAETQYF
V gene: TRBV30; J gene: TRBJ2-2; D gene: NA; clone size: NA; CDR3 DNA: TGTGCCTCCTGGGAGGCCGGGGAGCTGTTTTTT; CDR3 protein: CASWEAGELFF
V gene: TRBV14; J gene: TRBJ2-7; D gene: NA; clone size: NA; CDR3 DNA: TGTGCCAGCAGCCAAGTTACGGCGTATGAGCAGTACTTC; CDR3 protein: CASSQVTAYEQYF
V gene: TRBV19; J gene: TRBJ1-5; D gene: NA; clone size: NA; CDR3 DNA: TGTGCCAGTAGTTTCGAGGAGAATCAGCCCCAGCATTTT; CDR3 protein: CASSFEENQPQHF
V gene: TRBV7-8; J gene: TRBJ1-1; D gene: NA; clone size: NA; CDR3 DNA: TGTGCCAGCAGGATAGGAGGCTTTGCTTTCTTT; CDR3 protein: CASRIGGFAFF
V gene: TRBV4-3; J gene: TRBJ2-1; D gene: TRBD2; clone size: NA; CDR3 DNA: TGCGCCAGCAGCCAAGGAGGGGCGCGGGAGTGGGATGAGCAGTTCTTC; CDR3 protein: CASSQGGAREWDEQFF